The clone carrying this T cell receptor beta chain has at least ten counts. Each single cDNA molecule received a unique molecular identifier. MiXCR, run by TCRdb on the 5' RACE reads, gives a single entry per CDR3 protein. The data contain about 66,000 distinct CDR3 sequences, 9.1% of them singletons. V lost 1 base to trimming and J lost 5 bases, with 11 bases between them. There are 14 residues in the CDR3. Per the germline V gene, CDR1 is MGHRA and CDR2 is YSYEKL. The sample originates from a study of early T cells in non-severe SARS-CoV-2 infection. The sample was whole blood. The receptor was isolated from an adult who was a healthcare worker with PCR-confirmed SARS-CoV-2 infection or an uninfected control (not recorded which). The chain recombines TRBV4-1 with TRBJ2-5; D unclear. CDR3 bases: TGCGCCAGCAGCCAAGGGTCCGGGTACGAGACCCAGTACTTC. As protein: CASSQGSGYETQYF.